This TCR beta chain stems from a study of shared clonotypes between healthy human individuals. Whole-study findings and limits: Sharing across four donors was highest in naive CD4 (roughly 5%) and lowest in memory CD8 (approximately 0.4%).

On this clone itself: Its specificity is unknown.

None of the donors, who were healthy HIV-negative adults, had recently had acute infections or vaccinations. CD4+ cells underwent separation, giving CD45RA+ naive and CD45RA-negative memory subsets. Over several immunoSEQ plates, each subset's genomic DNA was distributed in even portions. Assay: immunoSEQ multiplex PCR; the TCRdb copy retains only in-frame clones and omits some. The table has over 1.5 million clones, 95% to 99% seen once. CDR1 is SGDLS, CDR2 YYNGEE, per germline. Trimming removed 4 bases at V and 8 bases at J, with 12 bases between. The CDR3 extends over 12 amino acids. The specimen was naive CD4+ T cells sorted from blood. Subset specified: CD45RA+ positively selected. This chain links TRBV9 with TRBJ1-2; no reliable D call. This receptor was identified in a young man in good health. The CDR3 sequence is CASSKGIGGYTF. The CDR3 coding sequence is TGTGCCAGCAGCAAGGGCATCGGGGGCTACACCTTC.